A selection of T cell receptor beta chains follows, all from one sample in a study of cytomegalovirus exposure and HLA in healthy donors. Profiling relied on immunoSEQ multiplex PCR, and the TCRdb table lists in-frame clones only, not all of them. This sample has about 100,000 clones, with approximately 80% found just once. Sequencing used PBMCs. These receptor sequences come from a woman between 18 and 29 years old in good health and CMV-seronegative. The CDR3 runs from the conserved cysteine through the conserved F or W. The order of the fields is CDR3 protein, V gene, J gene.

CASSASRGGYTF,TRBV7-8,TRBJ1-2
CARDTKGPGSPGNTIYF,TRBV10-1,TRBJ1-3
CASSSDSQETQYF,TRBV7-9,TRBJ2-5
CASSQNLQSSTDTQYF,TRBV2,TRBJ2-3
CASRQGNYEQYF,TRBV10-2,TRBJ2-7
CASTRNERADANIQYF,TRBV28,TRBJ2-4
CASRKGQVVYEQYF,TRBV6-6,TRBJ2-7
CASSLVGGLYTDTQYF,TRBV7-2,TRBJ2-3
CASSLQGNTEAFF,TRBV6-6,TRBJ1-1
CASSDPGIVGSYNEQFF,TRBV25-1,TRBJ2-1
CASSQGLPAGRKQYF,TRBV4-2,TRBJ2-7
CASSQEELMGNEQFF,TRBV4-3,TRBJ2-1
CASSGGGYGYTF,TRBV25-1,TRBJ1-2
CASSLTSGGSPETQYF,TRBV27,TRBJ2-5
CASSSRDRGFWQYF,TRBV5-1,TRBJ2-5
CASSPGLRGHEKLFF,TRBV9,TRBJ1-4
CSVDTSGDNNEQFF,TRBV29-1,TRBJ2-1
CASSRPLAGGGDEQFF,TRBV13,TRBJ2-1
CASSQGVLGVNTEAFF,TRBV7-8,TRBJ1-1
CASSFLAPYNEQFF,TRBV7-6,TRBJ2-1
CASSHGTGATGELFF,TRBV5-8,TRBJ2-2
CASSLSTSGGARTAGELFF,TRBV7-2,TRBJ2-2
CASSEGGGAADTQYF,TRBV6-4,TRBJ2-3
CASSVTSGGTYNEQFF,TRBV7-3,TRBJ2-1
CASSLTSGRPHEQYF,TRBV14,TRBJ2-7
CAISPGLVTDTQYF,TRBV10-3,TRBJ2-3
CASSQATGTGGTEAFF,TRBV4-3,TRBJ1-1
CASSPMGQGLADTQYF,TRBV27,TRBJ2-3
CASSSAVEQYF,TRBV7-2,TRBJ2-5
CSVEERDPGEQYF,TRBV29-1,TRBJ2-7
CASSQDLSETQYF,TRBV4-1,TRBJ2-5
CASSAGLAGGGTGELFF,TRBV9,TRBJ2-2
CASSLGSARGSDTQYF,TRBV5-6,TRBJ2-3
CASSIGGQGNVLTF,TRBV11-3,TRBJ2-6
CASSAGHGQNQETQYF,TRBV9,TRBJ2-5
CASSHRVAHEKLFF,TRBV28,TRBJ1-4
CASTSTWGDRSSGANVLTF,TRBV27,TRBJ2-6
CASSQVGGYGYTF,TRBV4-3,TRBJ1-2
CASSPRLAGGSLAKNIQYF,TRBV28,TRBJ2-4
CASSSTTRSYNEQFF,TRBV7-9,TRBJ2-1
CASSPDSNQPQHF,TRBV7-2,TRBJ1-5
CASSQTGGNEAFF,TRBV19,TRBJ1-1
CASSALRGNTEAFF,TRBV11-2,TRBJ1-1
CASGRGPQETQYF,TRBV4-1,TRBJ2-5
CASSLGLTNTGELFF,TRBV5-6,TRBJ2-2
CASSIGPKGAFKPQHF,TRBV19,TRBJ1-5
CASRAGTVNEKLFF,TRBV28,TRBJ1-4
CASSFTASGSGNTDTQYF,TRBV7-2,TRBJ2-3
CASSLGQYNEQFF,TRBV5-8,TRBJ2-1
CASSPRGYQETQYF,TRBV4-1,TRBJ2-5
CASSQDLAGGPDTQYF,TRBV4-2,TRBJ2-3